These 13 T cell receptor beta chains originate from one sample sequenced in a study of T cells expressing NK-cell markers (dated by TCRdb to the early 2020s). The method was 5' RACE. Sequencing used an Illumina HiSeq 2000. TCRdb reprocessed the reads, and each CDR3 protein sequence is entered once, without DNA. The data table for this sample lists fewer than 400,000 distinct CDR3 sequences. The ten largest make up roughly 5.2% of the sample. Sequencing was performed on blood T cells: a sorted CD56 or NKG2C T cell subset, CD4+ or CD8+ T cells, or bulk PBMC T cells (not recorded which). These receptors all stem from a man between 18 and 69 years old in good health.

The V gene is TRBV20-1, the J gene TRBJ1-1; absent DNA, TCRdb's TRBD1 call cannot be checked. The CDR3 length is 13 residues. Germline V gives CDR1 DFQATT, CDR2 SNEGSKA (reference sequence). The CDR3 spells CSAHREEGTEAFF.

The chain's CDR3 is CSARRPGAVDLNQPQHF. This rearrangement joins TRBV20-1 to TRBJ1-5; TCRdb's D call of TRBD1 is untestable without DNA. Germline assignment: CDR1 DFQATT and CDR2 SNEGSKA (reference sequence). There are 17 residues in the CDR3.

The CDR3: CASSYTTGTGGSGTQYF. The rearrangement uses TRBV5-6 and TRBJ2-5; absent DNA, TCRdb's TRBD1 call cannot be checked. The CDR3 has 17 residues. Germline loops: CDR1 SGHDT, CDR2 YYEEEE.

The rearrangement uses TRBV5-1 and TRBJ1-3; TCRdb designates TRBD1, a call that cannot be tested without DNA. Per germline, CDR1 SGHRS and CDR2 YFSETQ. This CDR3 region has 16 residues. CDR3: CASSQNLGTAGNTIYF.

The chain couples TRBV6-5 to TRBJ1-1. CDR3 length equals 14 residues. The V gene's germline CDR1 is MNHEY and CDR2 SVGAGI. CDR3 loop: CASSYVWGGTEAFF.

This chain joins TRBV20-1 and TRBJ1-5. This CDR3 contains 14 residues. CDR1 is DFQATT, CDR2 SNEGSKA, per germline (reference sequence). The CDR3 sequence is CSAYKESRGQPQHF.

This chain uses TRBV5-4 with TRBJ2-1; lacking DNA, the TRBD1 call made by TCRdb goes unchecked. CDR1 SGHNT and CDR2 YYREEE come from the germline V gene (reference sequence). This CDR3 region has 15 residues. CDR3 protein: CASSGGTDPYNEQFF.

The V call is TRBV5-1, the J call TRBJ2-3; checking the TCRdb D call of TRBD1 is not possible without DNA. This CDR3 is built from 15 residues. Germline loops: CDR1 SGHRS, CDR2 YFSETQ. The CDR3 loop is CASSSGQGLPDTQYF.

CDR3 in amino acids: CASSDLGFEAGELFF. The chain uses TRBV2 and TRBJ2-2. CDR1 SNHLY and CDR2 FYNNEI come from the germline V gene. The CDR3 loop spans 15 amino acids.

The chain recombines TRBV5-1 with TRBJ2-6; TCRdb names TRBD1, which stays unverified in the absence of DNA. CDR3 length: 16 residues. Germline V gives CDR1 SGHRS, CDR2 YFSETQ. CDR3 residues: CASSSGTASGANVLTF.

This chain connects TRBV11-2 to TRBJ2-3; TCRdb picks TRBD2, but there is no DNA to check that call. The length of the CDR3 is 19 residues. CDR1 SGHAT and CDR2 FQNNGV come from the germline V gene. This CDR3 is CASSALGTSGGTYTDTQYF.

The CDR3 loop reads CATTPRGRTSTDTQYF. The chain couples TRBV6-5 to TRBJ2-3; the TCRdb D gene call, TRBD1, has no DNA to confirm it. The CDR3 is made up of 16 amino acids. Per the germline V gene, CDR1 is MNHEY and CDR2 is SVGAGI.

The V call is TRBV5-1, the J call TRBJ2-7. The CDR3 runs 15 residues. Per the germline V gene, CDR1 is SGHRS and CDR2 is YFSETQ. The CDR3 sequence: CASRPTINRLGEQYF.